These T cell receptor beta chains were read from a single sample in a study of blood T cell repertoires in COVID-19. Clones were read by immunoSEQ multiplex PCR, and TCRdb kept only the in-frame ones, dropping some. Of about 210,000 clones detected, about 91% appear once; the ten largest clones hold approximately 1.2%. The sequenced material came from peripheral blood. Receptors originate from a man aged 30 to 45 with acute or convalescent COVID-19. Each CDR3 is given with its conserved first and last residue. The order of the fields is CDR3 length, V gene, CDR3 protein.

>13|TRBV18
CASSPGANYEQYF
>15|TRBV6-2/TRBV6-3
CASSSGTGGVQPQHF
>15|TRBV19
CASHPKIQGSGPLHF
>14|TRBV3-1/TRBV3-2
CASSQLQSTGELFF
>15|TRBV3-1/TRBV3-2
CASSQDRGRNTEAFF
>15|TRBV27
CASSFDRGSAGELFF
>12|TRBV6-5
CASLDSNQPQHF
>16|TRBV9
CATNPHGQGGPGELFF
>16|TRBV12-2
CASRLAWLAGGPRQFF
>16|TRBV11-2
CASSLGFRGHNTEAFF
>15|TRBV19
CASRTSGQGDSPLHF
>15|TRBV11-2
CASRPTSGLSYEQYF
>14|TRBV11-2
CASSFGAQWETQYF
>14|TRBV19
CASRPSSYNSPLHF
>16|TRBV6-5
CASSYSTAYSNQPQHF
>14|TRBV27
CASSVTGSIQPQHF
>17|TRBV4-1
CASSQDSERPSGNTIYF
>17|TRBV24-1
CATSERQGVANTGELFF
>15|TRBV7-2
CASSLEGEGRYEQYF
>14|TRBV6-2/TRBV6-3
CASSPDRGPPGYTF
>15|TRBV27
CASRRGDRGPYEQYF
>14|TRBV9
CASSTRPMNTEAFF
>16|TRBV2
CASSALSWTREYEQYF
>16|TRBV12-5
CASGLGIGIRTDTQYF
>17|TRBV11-2
CASSLAGGRAGANVLTF
>14|TRBV7-9
CASSLIGQGTEAFF
>14|TRBV24-1
CATSDRLAGVEQFF
>14|TRBV27
CASSRNREAYEQYF
>16|TRBV27
CASSLLRDRGSNEQFF
>14|TRBV7-9
CASSPWGANYGYTF
>14|TRBV6-5
CASRRQGHTGELFF
>17|TRBV19
CASRSGQGLSGANVLTF
>16|TRBV5-1
CASSLRERRSTDTQYF